This T cell receptor beta chain was sequenced for a study of T-cell memory formation after mild COVID-19. Overall study results and limits: Second-wave clones reaching peak frequency on day 37 lacked confirmed SARS-CoV-2 specificity.

This clonotype has just a few counts. Its antigen remains unknown. 5'RACE with constant-segment primers yielded barcoded, UMI-tagged TCR alpha and TCR beta cDNA libraries. TCRdb fed the 5' RACE reads into MiXCR, producing one record per CDR3 protein. The top ten hold around a fifth of the sample, which has about 410,000 distinct CDR3 sequences, approximately 18% seen once. The TCR originated in a man younger than 35 who had mild COVID-19 (a few samples of this study predate the infection). Cell type and time point are not known. Sequenced: PBMCs or a T cell subset sorted from them (not recorded which).

The chain's CDR3 is CASSHEGGLTAYDETQYF. In DNA form, the CDR3 reads TGTGCCAGCAGCCACGAGGGGGGTTTGACAGCATACGACGAGACCCAGTACTTC. The chain recombines TRBV4-2 with TRBJ2-5; D tentatively fits TRBD1 or TRBD2 (6 bases each). This CDR3 has 18 amino acids. Germline V gene lookup returns CDR1 LGHNA and CDR2 YNFKEQ. The V and J ends lost 3 bases and 5 bases respectively, with 25 bases between them.